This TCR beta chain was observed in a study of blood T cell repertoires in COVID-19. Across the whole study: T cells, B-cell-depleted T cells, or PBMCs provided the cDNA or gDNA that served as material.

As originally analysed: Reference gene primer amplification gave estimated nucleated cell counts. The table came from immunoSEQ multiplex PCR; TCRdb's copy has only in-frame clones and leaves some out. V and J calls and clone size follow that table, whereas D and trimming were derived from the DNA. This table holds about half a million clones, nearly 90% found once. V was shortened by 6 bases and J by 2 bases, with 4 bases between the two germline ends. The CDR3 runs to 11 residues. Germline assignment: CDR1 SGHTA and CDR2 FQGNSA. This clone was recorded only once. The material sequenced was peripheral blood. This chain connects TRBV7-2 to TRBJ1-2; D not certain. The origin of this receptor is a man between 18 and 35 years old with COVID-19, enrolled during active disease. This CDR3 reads CASRRNYGYTF. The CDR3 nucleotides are TGTGCCAGCAGACGGAACTATGGCTACACCTTC. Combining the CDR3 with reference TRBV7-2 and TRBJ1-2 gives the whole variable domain GAGVSQSPSNKVTEKGKDVELRCDPISGHTALYWYRQSLGQGLEFLIYFQGNSAPDKSGLPSDRFSAERTGGSVSTLTIQRTQQEDSAVYLCASRRNYGYTFGSGTRLTVV.